These 18 T cell receptor beta chains were all obtained from the same sample, sequenced in a study of T cells in Graves' hyperthyroidism and ophthalmopathy. What was amplified from RNA transcripts were TCR beta CDR3 regions. A first-round RT-PCR of the TCR CDR3 used the HTBI primer set. TCRdb itself ran the multiplex PCR reads through MiXCR, one entry per CDR3 protein. The data contain some 340,000 distinct CDR3 sequences, roughly an eighth of them seen just once; the ten biggest clones take up roughly 35%. Sample: blood. Source of these receptors: a woman between 40 and 50 years old with Graves' ophthalmopathy.

This clonotype was recorded at least ten times. This chain links TRBV20-1 with TRBJ2-2, with TRBD2 identical over 8 bases. Per germline, CDR1 DFQATT and CDR2 SNEGSKA (reference sequence). Unmatched junction bases numbered 8, after V lost 5 bases and J lost 3 bases. This CDR3 contains 15 residues. The CDR3 here is CSALDGTRDTGELFF. CDR3 coding DNA: TGCAGTGCTCTAGACGGGACTAGGGACACCGGGGAGCTGTTTTTT.

This clonotype was seen a handful of times. The chain carries TRBV14 and TRBJ1-1, with D tentatively TRBD1 (5 bases). Germline CDR1 reads SGHDN; CDR2 reads FVKESK. This CDR3 comprises 16 residues. V lost 2 bases and J 1 base, leaving 14 bases between the germline ends. CDR3 in amino acids: CASSQPRAGRNTEAFF. The CDR3 bases are TGTGCCAGCAGCCAACCCCGAGCGGGGCGGAACACTGAAGCTTTCTTT.

This clonotype showed up many times. J is TRBJ2-7 and V is TRBV28; TRBD1 aligns across 12 bases. From germline, CDR1 is MDHEN and CDR2 SYDVKM. Trimming removed 4 bases from V and 6 bases from J; junction bases left unmatched: 7. The CDR3 runs 15 residues. The chain's CDR3 is CASSWGGTGGSEQYF. The CDR3 bases are TGTGCCAGCAGTTGGGGGGGGACAGGGGGCTCCGAGCAGTACTTC.

This clonotype was seen many times. V gene TRBV10-3 combines with J gene TRBJ2-1; D remains ambiguous. The CDR3 contains 13 residues. Germline V gene lookup returns CDR1 ENHRY and CDR2 SYGVKD. V lost 6 bases and J 10 bases, leaving 16 bases between the germline ends. The CDR3 sequence: CAISLDGAREQFF. CDR3 sequence (DNA): TGTGCCATCAGCCTCGACGGAGCCAGGGAGCAGTTCTTC.

The V call is TRBV29-1, the J call TRBJ1-5; 7 bases line up with TRBD1. CDR3 length equals 13 residues. V lost 4 bases and J lost 7; bases outside the gene matches: 7. The germline V gene encodes CDR1 SQVTM and CDR2 ANQGSEA. The CDR3 nucleotides read TGCAGCGTTGTTGACAGGGTGGGCCAGCCCCAGCATTTT. It translates to CSVVDRVGQPQHF.

Ten or more counts support this clonotype. The chain combines TRBV6-2 or TRBV6-3 with TRBJ2-1; no firm D call. The germline V gene has CDR1 MNHEY and CDR2 SVGEGT. The CDR3 extends over 12 amino acids. Trimming left V 0 bases short and J 6 bases short, with 3 bases between. CDR3 sequence (DNA): TGTGCCAGCAGTTACTCGATCAATGAGCAGTTCTTC. It is translated as CASSYSINEQFF.

This clonotype was observed many times. The chain combines TRBV10-3 with TRBJ2-1; D might be TRBD1 (5 bases). This CDR3 contains 16 residues. The germline V gene encodes CDR1 ENHRY and CDR2 SYGVKD. The ends were cut back, 2 bases at V and 6 bases at J, with 17 bases in the middle. DNA of the CDR3: TGTGCCATCAGTGAGGTACTTCGGACATCTAGCAATGAGCAGTTCTTC. Translating it yields CAISEVLRTSSNEQFF.

CDR3 protein: CSDFYLGAWTFF. The CDR3 nucleotides read TGCAGTGATTTTTATTTGGGGGCCTGGACTTTCTTT. The genes are TRBV20-1 and TRBJ1-1; D might be TRBD1 (6 bases). V was shortened by 7 bases and J by 12 bases, with 21 bases between the two germline ends. This CDR3 comprises 12 residues. Per germline, CDR1 DFQATT and CDR2 SNEGSKA (reference sequence).

V gene TRBV7-8 combines with J gene TRBJ1-3; D uncertain. V dropped 5 bases and J dropped 7 bases, with 12 bases sitting between them. Germline CDR1 SGHVS, CDR2 FQNEAQ. The length of the CDR3 is 13 residues. The CDR3 sequence: CASSLQQRNTIYF. The CDR3 nucleotides are TGTGCCAGCAGCCTCCAACAGAGGAACACCATATATTTT. Filled out from reference TRBV7-8 and TRBJ1-3, the complete variable domain reads GAGVSQSPRYKVAKRGQDVALRCDPISGHVSLFWYQQALGQGPEFLTYFQNEAQLDKSGLPSDRFFAERPEGSVSTLKIQRTQQEDSAVYLCASSLQQRNTIYFGEGSWLTVV.

This clonotype was picked up many times. The V and J genes are TRBV29-1 and TRBJ1-2, with 9 bases identical to TRBD1. The ends lost 3 bases at V and 1 base at J; junction bases unmatched: 3. This CDR3 is 14 amino acids long. Germline V gene lookup returns CDR1 SQVTM and CDR2 ANQGSEA. The CDR3 protein is CSVDWTGDNYGYTF. Here the CDR3 DNA reads TGCAGCGTTGATTGGACAGGGGATAACTATGGCTACACCTTC.

This clonotype showed up many times. The chain couples TRBV10-3 to TRBJ2-5; 11 bases fit TRBD2. V was pared by 3 bases and J by 3 bases, with 12 bases of the junction left unmatched. The CDR3 runs 18 residues. Germline CDR1 ENHRY, CDR2 SYGVKD. For the CDR3, the DNA is TGTGCCATCAGTGAAAGAATGGGACTAGCGGAGGGGAAAGAGACCCAGTACTTC. Amino acids: CAISERMGLAEGKETQYF.

A few counts support this clonotype. V is TRBV5-4 and J is TRBJ2-3; D ambiguous. V lost 1 base and J 5 bases, leaving 11 bases between the germline ends. The CDR3 loop spans 14 amino acids. The germline V gene encodes CDR1 SGHNT and CDR2 YYREEE (reference sequence). CDR3 in DNA: TGTGCCAGCAGCTTGTCGAGTAGTGGAGATACGCAGTATTTT. Protein product: CASSLSSSGDTQYF.

Here the CDR3 reads CSVDSAGKSTDTQYF. The CDR3 DNA sequence: TGCAGCGTTGACTCAGCGGGGAAAAGCACAGATACGCAGTATTTT. The rearrangement joins TRBV29-1 to TRBJ2-3; 7 bases are a match to TRBD2. Germline loops: CDR1 SQVTM, CDR2 ANQGSEA. With 3 bases clipped from V and 0 bases from J, the junction kept 6 bases outside the gene matches. The CDR3 has 15 amino acids.

This clonotype was counted at least ten times. V is TRBV12-3 or TRBV12-4 and J is TRBJ1-3; no clear D gene. This CDR3 region has 14 residues. The V end was cut by 3 bases, the J end by 0 bases, with 6 bases between. The CDR3 DNA reads as TGTGCCAGCAGTTTTTATGGCTCTGGAAACACCATATATTTT. Amino acid sequence: CASSFYGSGNTIYF.

This clonotype has a count of ten or more. This sequence joins TRBV20-1 and TRBJ2-7; TRBD2 is a possible D gene (5 bases). Per the germline V gene, CDR1 is DFQATT and CDR2 is SNEGSKA (reference sequence). The V gene lost 1 base and the J gene lost 0 bases, with 13 bases spanning the gap. The CDR3 runs to 15 residues. The CDR3 nucleotides are TGCAGTGCTAGAGGCGTAAGAGGAGGCTCCTACGAGCAGTACTTC. It codes for CSARGVRGGSYEQYF.

The V call is TRBV19, the J call TRBJ1-2; 8 nucleotides match TRBD1. The V gene end was trimmed by 1 base and the J gene end by 7 bases; junction bases not matched to a gene: 8. The CDR3 contains 15 residues. Germline CDR1 LNHDA, CDR2 SQIVND (reference sequence). The CDR3 nucleotides are TGTGCCAGTAGTATAGCCGACGGACAGGGCGGTGGCTACACCTTC. Its protein product is CASSIADGQGGGYTF.

This clonotype has a count of ten or more. The V call is TRBV20-1, the J call TRBJ1-3; D uncertain. There are 14 residues in the CDR3. Germline V gene sequence: CDR1 DFQATT, CDR2 SNEGSKA (reference sequence). V was cut by 0 bases and J by 0 bases, with 6 bases left in between. CDR3 residues: CSAREPSSGNTIYF. DNA of the CDR3: TGCAGTGCTAGAGAACCGAGCTCTGGAAACACCATATATTTT.

This clonotype appeared many times. The chain couples TRBV3-1 to TRBJ1-1, with 7 bases identical to TRBD1. This CDR3 has 14 amino acids. Germline V CDR1 and CDR2: LGHDT, YNNKEL (reference sequence). Trimming at V came to 7 bases and at J to 1 base, leaving 6 bases not matched to a gene. The CDR3 coding sequence is TGTGCCAGCAACTTCGGGACAGCGAACACTGAAGCTTTCTTT. Its protein is CASNFGTANTEAFF.